This T cell receptor (beta chain) appears in the sequencing data of a study of T-cell memory formation after mild COVID-19. On the study more broadly: The two donors had largely donor-specific TCR clusters.

Germline CDR1 and CDR2: SGHTA and FQGNSA. V shed 8 bases, J shed 2 bases, and the junction held 16 bases outside the gene matches. This CDR3 is 17 amino acids long. TCRdb fed the 5' RACE reads into MiXCR, producing one record per CDR3 protein. The profile shows almost 550,000 distinct CDR3 sequences, roughly 20% of them singletons. Sequencing was done on a sample of PBMCs or a T cell subset sorted from them (not recorded which). The source of this sequence is an adult woman who had mild COVID-19 (a few samples of this study predate the infection). Cell type and time point are not known. The J gene is TRBJ2-3, the V gene TRBV7-2; 7 bases are shared with TRBD2. For the CDR3, the DNA is TGTGCCAGCCGGATCATGGGCCTAGCGGCTTACACAGATACGCAGTATTTT. It translates to CASRIMGLAAYTDTQYF. The full variable domain, its missing parts supplied by reference TRBV7-2 and TRBJ2-3, is GAGVSQSPSNKVTEKGKDVELRCDPISGHTALYWYRQSLGQGLEFLIYFQGNSAPDKSGLPSDRFSAERTGGSVSTLTIQRTQQEDSAVYLCASRIMGLAAYTDTQYFGPGTRLTVL.